The 13 T cell receptor beta chains below all came from one sample that was sequenced in a study of T cell repertoires in cytomegalovirus infection. Antigens for these TCRs are unknown. TCRdb processed the reads anew with MiXCR; each CDR3 protein has one entry. Of 550,000 to 700,000 distinct CDR3 sequences in the sample, around 40% were seen once. Source: cultured PBMCs, taken from culture after CMV antigen stimulation. These receptors came from a human donor in good health (CMV status not recorded). Some clones in this sample may be carry-over from other donors' samples.

V usage is TRBV7-8 and J usage is TRBJ2-1; TRBD1 aligns across 8 bases. Germline CDR1 SGHVS, CDR2 FQNEAQ. The CDR3 has 14 residues. V shed 5 bases and J 6 bases; nucleotides not matched to a gene: 6. The CDR3 protein is CASSQGQDFNEQFF. CDR3 sequence (DNA): TGTGCCAGCAGCCAGGGACAGGATTTCAATGAGCAGTTCTTC.

V is TRBV19 and J is TRBJ2-7; D gene ambiguous. V was trimmed by 8 bases and J by 4 bases, leaving 6 bases between them. The CDR3 is made up of 10 amino acids. Per the germline V gene, CDR1 is LNHDA and CDR2 is SQIVND (reference sequence). CDR3 in DNA: TGTGCCAGTGTGAGGTACGAGCAGTACTTC. Amino acid sequence: CASVRYEQYF. Looking up the rest from reference TRBV19 and TRBJ2-7 gives the full variable domain: DGGITQSPKYLFRKEGQNVTLSCEQNLNHDAMYWYRQDPGQGLRLIYYSQIVNDFQKGDIAEGYSVSREKKESFPLTVTSAQKNPTAFYLCASVRYEQYFGPGTRLTVT.

The V call is TRBV30, the J call TRBJ1-1; D is unresolved. This CDR3 has 12 amino acids. Germline CDR1 GTSNPN, CDR2 SVGIG (reference sequence). Trimming left V 1 base short and J 1 base short, with 4 bases between. The CDR3 coding sequence is TGTGCCTGGAGTGGGGCGAACACTGAAGCTTTCTTT. It codes for CAWSGANTEAFF.

CDR3 amino acids: CSAQHIFENTDTQYF. CDR3 sequence (DNA): TGCAGTGCTCAGCATATCTTCGAGAACACAGATACGCAGTATTTT. The J gene is TRBJ2-3, the V gene TRBV20-1; D call uncertain. The CDR3 runs 15 residues. CDR1 is DFQATT and CDR2 is SNEGSKA in the germline V gene (reference sequence). Trimming pared 5 bases from V and 2 bases from J, leaving 17 bases between.

In DNA, the CDR3 is TGCAGTGCTAGGTCGACAGGGGGGACCCAGTACTTC. This translates into CSARSTGGTQYF. The chain recombines TRBV20-1 with TRBJ2-5, with 9 nucleotides matching TRBD1. Losses at the gene ends were 3 bases for V and 7 bases for J; bases not matched to a gene: 3. Germline CDR1 reads DFQATT; CDR2 reads SNEGSKA (reference sequence). The CDR3 is made up of 12 amino acids.

J is TRBJ2-3 and V is TRBV20-1, with TRBD2 matching 10 bases. The CDR3 covers 16 residues. Per germline, CDR1 DFQATT and CDR2 SNEGSKA (reference sequence). With V trimmed by 0 bases and J by 1 base, 4 bases remained unmatched. CDR3: CSAREPSGGGTDTQYF. The CDR3 DNA is TGCAGTGCTAGAGAGCCGAGCGGGGGGGGCACAGATACGCAGTATTTT.

The V gene is TRBV20-1, the J gene TRBJ2-3; no clear D gene. Per germline, CDR1 DFQATT and CDR2 SNEGSKA (reference sequence). This CDR3 has 14 residues. The V end was cut by 7 bases, the J end by 0 bases, with 14 bases between. CDR3 sequence reads: CSGPLTKSTDTQYF. In DNA form, the CDR3 reads TGCAGTGGGCCCCTGACCAAAAGCACAGATACGCAGTATTTT.

Only a few counts were recorded for this clonotype. This chain links TRBV6-1 with TRBJ2-1; 7 bases match TRBD1. The V gene end was trimmed by 5 bases and the J gene end by 2 bases; junction bases not matched to a gene: 6. Germline V gene sequence: CDR1 MNHNS, CDR2 SASEGT. This CDR3 contains 15 residues. DNA of the CDR3: TGTGCCAGCAGTTCGGGACAGCTAACCTACAATGAGCAGTTCTTC. Translation: CASSSGQLTYNEQFF.

This clonotype has more than one count but fewer than ten. This rearrangement joins TRBV28 to TRBJ1-2, with TRBD1 matching 9 bases. CDR3 length equals 15 residues. The V gene end was trimmed by 3 bases and the J gene end by 8 bases; junction bases not matched to a gene: 10. CDR1 and CDR2 (germline): MDHEN, SYDVKM. CDR3 amino acids: CASSFPAGTGQGYTF. Here the CDR3 DNA reads TGTGCCAGCAGTTTTCCCGCCGGGACAGGGCAAGGCTACACCTTC.

V is TRBV9 and J is TRBJ1-3; D gene unclear. This CDR3 contains 16 residues. CDR1 is SGDLS, CDR2 YYNGEE, per germline. Trimming pared 0 bases from V and 4 bases from J, leaving 14 bases between. CDR3 in DNA: TGTGCCAGCAGCGTAGGTATCAGCGGGGTCGGAAACACCATATATTTT. This gives the protein CASSVGISGVGNTIYF.

This chain uses TRBV7-8 with TRBJ2-5; D uncertain. CDR1 and CDR2 from the germline V gene are SGHVS and FQNEAQ. V dropped 1 base and J dropped 2 bases, with 14 bases sitting between them. The CDR3 has 16 amino acids. The CDR3 protein is CASSLVTTPRQETQYF. Here the CDR3 DNA reads TGTGCCAGCAGCTTAGTGACGACCCCGAGACAAGAGACCCAGTACTTC.

This clonotype was detected a few times. The chain combines TRBV7-2 with TRBJ1-1; maybe TRBD1 (6 bases). Germline loops: CDR1 SGHTA, CDR2 FQGNSA. The V and J ends lost 6 bases and 6 bases respectively, with 17 bases between them. The CDR3 is 14 amino acids. The CDR3 sequence is CASRPHRDAAEAFF. Here the CDR3 DNA reads TGTGCCAGCAGGCCACACAGGGATGCGGCTGAAGCTTTCTTT. Combining the CDR3 with reference TRBV7-2 and TRBJ1-1 gives the whole variable domain GAGVSQSPSNKVTEKGKDVELRCDPISGHTALYWYRQSLGQGLEFLIYFQGNSAPDKSGLPSDRFSAERTGGSVSTLTIQRTQQEDSAVYLCASRPHRDAAEAFFGQGTRLTVV.

This clonotype was seen a handful of times. The rearrangement links TRBV4-1 to TRBJ1-2; D is perhaps TRBD1 (6 bases). CDR1 and CDR2 (germline): MGHRA, YSYEKL. V lost 0 bases and J 7 bases, leaving 21 bases between the germline ends. This CDR3 has 17 residues. In nucleotides, the CDR3 is TGCGCCAGCAGCCAAGATCGGGGGCAGAAGAACATGGGTGGCTACACCTTC. Residues: CASSQDRGQKNMGGYTF.